Listed below are T cell receptor beta chains from one sample, sequenced in a study of blood T cell repertoires in COVID-19. Data came from immunoSEQ multiplex PCR; TCRdb stores just in-frame clones and leaves some out. The data contain around 200,000 clones, about nine tenths of them seen just once; the ten biggest clones take up 3.5% to 4.5%. Sequencing was performed on peripheral blood. The source of these receptors is a man aged 50 to 60 with acute or convalescent COVID-19. Each CDR3 is given with its conserved first and last residue. A D gene is named only where the DNA matches it firmly. Size is omitted from some rows. Given values are once, few, many or a class for expanded clones.

CDR3,DNA,D,size,J,V
CASSSEPWEGGDEKLFF,TGTGCCAGCAGCTCCGAGCCCTGGGAGGGAGGAGATGAAAAACTGTTTTTT,.,.,TRBJ1-4,TRBV5-4
CASSFFATSGHNEQFF,TGTGCCAGCAGCTTCTTCGCCACTAGCGGACACAATGAGCAGTTCTTC,TRBD2,many,TRBJ2-1,TRBV9
CASSPRGRIQYF,TGTGCCAGCAGCCCACGGGGTCGGATCCAGTACTTC,.,.,TRBJ2-7,TRBV12-3/TRBV12-4
CASKSERLGNSPLHF,TGTGCCAGCAAATCGGAAAGACTGGGTAATTCACCCCTCCACTTT,.,few,TRBJ1-6,TRBV27
CASSLGLGTGGDTQYF,TGTGCCAGCAGCTTAGGCCTCGGGACAGGGGGTGATACGCAGTATTTT,TRBD1,.,TRBJ2-3,TRBV11-2
CASSLGRVDGQPQHF,TGTGCCAGCAGTTTGGGCAGGGTGGACGGGCAGCCCCAGCATTTT,.,.,TRBJ1-5,TRBV6-6
CASSLGQVSYNEQFF,TGTGCCAGCAGCCTCGGACAGGTTTCCTACAATGAGCAGTTCTTC,TRBD1,.,TRBJ2-1,TRBV3-1/TRBV3-2
CASSPSSGGRYEQFF,TGTGCCAGCTCACCATCTAGCGGGGGGCGTTATGAGCAGTTCTTC,TRBD2,.,TRBJ2-1,TRBV18
CSASPGGFMSNQPQHF,TGCAGTGCTAGTCCAGGGGGCTTTATGAGCAATCAGCCCCAGCATTTT,TRBD1,.,TRBJ1-5,TRBV20-1
CASSRSRVANTGELFF,TGTGCCAGCAGCCGGTCTAGAGTCGCGAACACCGGGGAGCTGTTTTTT,.,.,TRBJ2-2,TRBV7-7
CASSLGGGASYEQYF,TGCGCCAGCAGCTTGGGCGGGGGGGCGTCCTACGAGCAGTACTTC,TRBD2,once,TRBJ2-7,TRBV5-1
CASSYSGGRGGDTQYF,TGTGCCAGCAGTTACTCGGGGGGGCGCGGGGGAGATACGCAGTATTTT,.,.,TRBJ2-3,TRBV6-5
CASSQGRRLAGYTF,TGTGCCAGCAGCCAAGGTAGGCGGTTGGCTGGCTACACCTTC,.,.,TRBJ1-2,TRBV2
CASRTGQGSMQPQHF,TGTGCCAGCAGAACCGGACAGGGAAGTATGCAGCCCCAGCATTTT,TRBD1,.,TRBJ1-5,TRBV6-6
CASSPSDRGMAGELFF,TGTGCCAGCAGCCCCAGCGACAGGGGGATGGCCGGGGAGCTGTTTTTT,TRBD1,.,TRBJ2-2,TRBV7-3
CASSQEVAPLSEQYF,TGTGCCAGCAGCCAAGAGGTAGCTCCTCTATCCGAGCAGTACTTC,.,.,TRBJ2-7,TRBV14
CASSFGGGGIQETQYF,TGCGCCAGCAGCTTCGGAGGAGGAGGAATCCAAGAGACCCAGTACTTC,.,.,TRBJ2-5,TRBV5-1
CASGGGARYQETQYF,TGCGCCAGCGGAGGGGGGGCAAGGTACCAAGAGACCCAGTACTTC,.,.,TRBJ2-5,TRBV5-1
CASRDDRVDGYTF,TGTGCCAGCAGAGATGACAGGGTCGATGGCTACACCTTC,TRBD1,.,TRBJ1-2,TRBV6-5
CASSPPGHNYGYTF,TGTGCCAGCAGCCCCCCGGGACATAACTATGGCTACACCTTC,.,once,TRBJ1-2,TRBV7-8
CASSVSPGGSPLHF,TGCGCCAGCAGTGTCTCCCCAGGGGGATCACCCCTCCACTTT,TRBD1,.,TRBJ1-6,TRBV10-1
CASRKGAGTLPPGNTGELFF,TGTGCCAGTAGAAAAGGGGCAGGTACCCTCCCCCCAGGCAACACCGGGGAGCTGTTTTTT,.,.,TRBJ2-2,TRBV19
CASSDGTTGKEKLFF,TGTGCCAGCAGTGACGGTACGACAGGGAAGGAAAAACTGTTTTTT,TRBD1,.,TRBJ1-4,TRBV6-1
CASQQGSASYEQYF,TGTGCCAGCCAACAGGGGAGTGCCTCCTACGAGCAGTACTTC,TRBD1,.,TRBJ2-7,TRBV19
CASSDTGTATEAFF,TGTGCCAGCAGCGATACAGGGACAGCTACTGAAGCTTTCTTT,TRBD1,.,TRBJ1-1,TRBV9
CASSAGTTGELFF,TGTGCCAGCAGCGCTGGGACTACCGGGGAGCTGTTTTTT,.,.,TRBJ2-2,TRBV7-2
CASSSGTGGNYGYTF,TGTGCCAGTAGTAGCGGGACAGGGGGTAACTATGGCTACACCTTC,TRBD1,few,TRBJ1-2,TRBV19
CASSYSRSSYNEQFF,TGTGCCAGCAGTTACTCCCGGAGCTCCTACAATGAGCAGTTCTTC,.,.,TRBJ2-1,TRBV6-6
CASSLGHRVSDTEAFF,TGTGCCAGCAGCCTTGGGCACAGGGTTTCTGACACTGAAGCTTTCTTT,.,.,TRBJ1-1,TRBV11-2
CASSPQPQTDNQPQHF,TGTGCCAGCAGCCCTCAACCTCAGACAGACAATCAGCCCCAGCATTTT,.,.,TRBJ1-5,TRBV21-1
CASSFYTGELFF,TGTGCCAGCAGTTTCTACACCGGGGAGCTGTTTTTT,.,.,TRBJ2-2,TRBV27
CASADGGTAIQPQHF,TGTGCCTCCGCGGACGGGGGAACAGCTATTCAGCCCCAGCATTTT,.,.,TRBJ1-5,TRBV7-9
CASSLAGGPHEQFF,TGCGCCAGCAGTCTAGCGGGGGGGCCCCATGAGCAGTTCTTC,TRBD2,.,TRBJ2-1,TRBV10-1
CSVAGGWETQYF,TGCAGCGTTGCAGGGGGCTGGGAGACCCAGTACTTC,TRBD1,.,TRBJ2-5,TRBV29-1
CASSQGLPGTGLDEQFF,TGTGCCAGCAGCCAAGGACTGCCCGGGACAGGGCTGGATGAGCAGTTCTTC,TRBD1,once,TRBJ2-1,TRBV3-1/TRBV3-2
CASSLRDVPIAVYTF,TGTGCCAGCAGCCTAAGAGACGTACCCATCGCGGTCTACACCTTC,.,.,TRBJ1-2,TRBV11-2
CASSQRQASNQPQHF,TGTGCCAGCAGCCAGAGACAGGCTAGCAATCAGCCCCAGCATTTT,.,.,TRBJ1-5,TRBV5-6
CASSALGGASWNTEAFF,TGTGCCAGCAGTGCTCTAGGGGGCGCGTCTTGGAACACTGAAGCTTTCTTT,TRBD1,.,TRBJ1-1,TRBV6-1
CASSPNGAAVYYGYTF,TGTGCCAGTAGTCCCAATGGGGCAGCTGTTTACTATGGCTACACCTTC,.,.,TRBJ1-2,TRBV19
CASTRTGASNQPQHF,TGTGCCAGCACCCGTACAGGGGCTAGCAATCAGCCCCAGCATTTT,TRBD1,.,TRBJ1-5,TRBV6-5
CASSSPSGGYNEQFF,TGTGCCAGCAGCTCCCCTAGCGGGGGATACAATGAGCAGTTCTTC,TRBD2,.,TRBJ2-1,TRBV9
CASSASGVPGPQHF,TGTGCCAGCAGCGCTTCAGGGGTACCCGGGCCCCAGCATTTT,.,.,TRBJ1-5,TRBV21-1
CASSVEYDTEAFF,TGTGCCAGCAGCGTGGAGTATGACACTGAAGCTTTCTTT,.,.,TRBJ1-1,TRBV9
CASSLEGRGFNGYTF,TGCGCCAGCAGCTTGGAGGGGCGGGGATTTAATGGCTACACCTTC,.,.,TRBJ1-2,TRBV5-1
CASSTGTDVEKLFF,TGTGCCAGCAGCACCGGGACAGATGTTGAAAAACTGTTTTTT,TRBD1,.,TRBJ1-4,TRBV6-5
CSARATEAFF,TGCAGTGCTAGAGCGACTGAAGCTTTCTTT,.,once,TRBJ1-1,TRBV20-1
CASVPQGAFGYTF,TGTGCCAGCGTGCCTCAGGGGGCCTTTGGCTACACCTTC,TRBD1,once,TRBJ1-2,TRBV6-5
CASSPSVSSGNTIYF,TGCGCCAGCAGCCCCTCCGTGAGCTCTGGAAACACCATATATTTT,.,.,TRBJ1-3,TRBV4-1
CASSLVGGLNTGELFF,TGCGCCAGCAGCTTGGTCGGGGGGTTGAACACCGGGGAGCTGTTTTTT,TRBD2,.,TRBJ2-2,TRBV5-1
CASSLEGQGTYEQYF,TGTGCCAGCAGCTTAGAGGGACAGGGGACCTACGAGCAGTACTTC,TRBD1,.,TRBJ2-7,TRBV11-2
CASSVRAGAETEAFF,TGTGCCAGCAGCGTACGCGCAGGGGCCGAGACTGAAGCTTTCTTT,.,.,TRBJ1-1,TRBV9
CASSRVGDRGSGANVLTF,TGTGCCAGTAGTAGGGTTGGGGACAGGGGATCTGGGGCCAACGTCCTGACTTTC,TRBD1,.,TRBJ2-6,TRBV19